These T cell receptor beta chains were read from a single sample in a study of cytomegalovirus exposure and HLA in healthy donors. Data came from immunoSEQ multiplex PCR; TCRdb stores just in-frame clones and leaves some out. The sample yields about 200,000 clones, about 13% seen once. Input material: PBMCs. The origin of the receptors is a man aged 45-60 years in good health and CMV-seropositive. CDR3s include the opening cysteine and the closing phenylalanine or tryptophan. Each record gives: J gene, clone size, D gene, V gene, CDR3 protein, CDR3 DNA. A D gene is named only where the DNA matches it firmly. Size values are once, few and many counts, or a class for expanded clones, and some rows have none.

j_gene: TRBJ2-1; abundance: NA; d_gene: TRBD1; v_gene: TRBV6-1; CDR3aa: CASSEKGTGGNEQFF; CDR3nt: TGTGCCAGCAGTGAAAAGGGGACAGGGGGCAATGAGCAGTTCTTC
j_gene: TRBJ1-1; abundance: NA; d_gene: NA; v_gene: TRBV7-2; CDR3aa: CASSLGARRETEAFF; CDR3nt: TGTGCCAGCAGCTTAGGAGCGAGACGGGAGACTGAAGCTTTCTTT
j_gene: TRBJ1-5; abundance: few; d_gene: TRBD1; v_gene: TRBV7-6; CDR3aa: CASSSADRVGQPQHF; CDR3nt: TGTGCCAGCAGCTCGGCGGACAGGGTGGGTCAGCCCCAGCATTTT
j_gene: TRBJ2-2; abundance: few; d_gene: TRBD1; v_gene: TRBV5-4; CDR3aa: CASSPPNGTGVTGELFF; CDR3nt: TGTGCCAGCAGCCCCCCCAATGGGACAGGGGTTACCGGGGAGCTGTTTTTT
j_gene: TRBJ2-7; abundance: few; d_gene: NA; v_gene: TRBV5-4; CDR3aa: CASSSPGFSSYEQYF; CDR3nt: TGTGCCAGCAGCTCTCCAGGGTTTAGCTCCTACGAGCAGTACTTC
j_gene: TRBJ1-4; abundance: few; d_gene: NA; v_gene: TRBV2; CDR3aa: CASARVFANEKLFF; CDR3nt: TGTGCCAGCGCGCGAGTCTTTGCTAATGAAAAACTGTTTTTT
j_gene: TRBJ2-7; abundance: NA; d_gene: NA; v_gene: TRBV30; CDR3aa: CAWSAERGNEQYF; CDR3nt: TGTGCCTGGAGCGCCGAAAGGGGAAACGAGCAGTACTTC
j_gene: TRBJ2-3; abundance: NA; d_gene: TRBD2; v_gene: TRBV7-2; CDR3aa: CASSSTLAGVTDTQYF; CDR3nt: TGTGCCAGCAGCTCTACACTAGCGGGGGTAACAGATACGCAGTATTTT
j_gene: TRBJ2-2; abundance: NA; d_gene: TRBD1; v_gene: TRBV5-4; CDR3aa: CASSRDRGLGELFF; CDR3nt: TGTGCCAGCAGCCGGGACAGGGGGCTGGGGGAGCTGTTTTTT
j_gene: TRBJ1-5; abundance: NA; d_gene: NA; v_gene: TRBV7-2; CDR3aa: CASSSFPTENQPQHF; CDR3nt: TGTGCCAGCAGCTCCTTCCCGACGGAGAATCAGCCCCAGCATTTT
j_gene: TRBJ2-3; abundance: NA; d_gene: TRBD2; v_gene: TRBV5-6; CDR3aa: CASSYLILAGGTDTQYF; CDR3nt: TGTGCCAGCAGCTACCTGATCCTAGCGGGGGGCACAGATACGCAGTATTTT
j_gene: TRBJ2-1; abundance: few; d_gene: TRBD2; v_gene: TRBV9; CDR3aa: CASSVAAGRGYNEQFF; CDR3nt: TGTGCCAGCAGCGTAGCTGCGGGGAGGGGCTACAATGAGCAGTTCTTC
j_gene: TRBJ1-1; abundance: few; d_gene: TRBD1; v_gene: TRBV6-5; CDR3aa: CASRGQGYTEAFF; CDR3nt: TGTGCCAGCAGGGGACAGGGCTACACTGAAGCTTTCTTT
j_gene: TRBJ1-6; abundance: few; d_gene: NA; v_gene: TRBV27; CDR3aa: CASSFTSRGSYNSPLHF; CDR3nt: TGTGCCAGCAGTTTTACTTCCCGGGGCTCCTATAATTCACCCCTCCACTTT
j_gene: TRBJ2-5; abundance: few; d_gene: TRBD2; v_gene: TRBV5-4; CDR3aa: CASSGPRLSGGAGGETQYF; CDR3nt: TGTGCCAGCAGCGGACCCCGGCTTAGCGGGGGGGCGGGCGGTGAGACCCAGTACTTC
j_gene: TRBJ1-1; abundance: few; d_gene: NA; v_gene: TRBV10-3; CDR3aa: CAISESGQGGERRTEAFF; CDR3nt: TGTGCCATCAGTGAGTCAGGGCAGGGAGGGGAAAGAAGGACTGAAGCTTTCTTT
j_gene: TRBJ2-7; abundance: NA; d_gene: NA; v_gene: TRBV7-9; CDR3aa: CASSLEQALGSYEQYF; CDR3nt: TGTGCCAGCAGCTTAGAACAGGCACTCGGTTCCTACGAGCAGTACTTC
j_gene: TRBJ2-5; abundance: few; d_gene: NA; v_gene: TRBV7-2; CDR3aa: CASSHSLETQYF; CDR3nt: TGTGCCAGCAGCCACAGTCTCGAGACCCAGTACTTC
j_gene: TRBJ1-3; abundance: few; d_gene: TRBD1; v_gene: TRBV6-6; CDR3aa: CASSVGTAGNTIYF; CDR3nt: TGTGCCAGCAGTGTGGGGACAGCTGGAAACACCATATATTTT
j_gene: TRBJ2-1; abundance: NA; d_gene: NA; v_gene: TRBV28; CDR3aa: CASSLSRAGRNEQFF; CDR3nt: TGTGCCAGCAGTTTATCTAGGGCAGGGCGCAATGAGCAGTTCTTC
j_gene: TRBJ2-1; abundance: few; d_gene: TRBD2; v_gene: TRBV6-5; CDR3aa: CASRLAGPYNEQFF; CDR3nt: TGTGCCAGCAGGCTAGCGGGGCCCTACAATGAGCAGTTCTTC
j_gene: TRBJ2-2; abundance: NA; d_gene: NA; v_gene: TRBV2; CDR3aa: CATPLGTPGELFF; CDR3nt: TGTGCCACCCCGCTCGGGACACCCGGGGAGCTGTTTTTT
j_gene: TRBJ1-4; abundance: few; d_gene: NA; v_gene: TRBV7-2; CDR3aa: CASSLVGAPQREKLFF; CDR3nt: TGTGCCAGCAGCTTAGTTGGGGCACCGCAACGGGAAAAACTGTTTTTT
j_gene: TRBJ1-6; abundance: few; d_gene: TRBD1; v_gene: TRBV6-6; CDR3aa: CASSGQGSSYNSPLHF; CDR3nt: TGTGCCAGCAGCGGACAGGGGAGCTCCTATAATTCACCCCTCCACTTT
j_gene: TRBJ2-1; abundance: NA; d_gene: TRBD1; v_gene: TRBV5-1; CDR3aa: CASRDRDEQFF; CDR3nt: TGCGCCAGCAGGGACAGGGATGAGCAGTTCTTC